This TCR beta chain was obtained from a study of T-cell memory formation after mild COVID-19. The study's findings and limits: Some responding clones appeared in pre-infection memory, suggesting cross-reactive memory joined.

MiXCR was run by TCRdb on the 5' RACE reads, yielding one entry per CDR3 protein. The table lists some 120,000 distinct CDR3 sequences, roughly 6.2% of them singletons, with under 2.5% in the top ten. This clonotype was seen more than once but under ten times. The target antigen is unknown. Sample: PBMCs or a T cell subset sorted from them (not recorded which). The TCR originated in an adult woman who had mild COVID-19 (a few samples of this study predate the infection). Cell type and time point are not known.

The CDR3: CASSGQGGSTEAFF. CDR3 sequence (DNA): TGTGCCAGTAGCGGACAGGGGGGAAGCACTGAAGCTTTCTTT. The rearrangement uses TRBV19 and TRBJ1-1, with 10 bases matching TRBD1. J gave up 4 bases and V 6 bases, and 5 bases lay outside the gene matches. The CDR3 is made up of 14 amino acids. Per the germline V gene, CDR1 is LNHDA and CDR2 is SQIVND (reference sequence). Filled out from reference TRBV19 and TRBJ1-1, the complete variable domain reads DGGITQSPKYLFRKEGQNVTLSCEQNLNHDAMYWYRQDPGQGLRLIYYSQIVNDFQKGDIAEGYSVSREKKESFPLTVTSAQKNPTAFYLCASSGQGGSTEAFFGQGTRLTVV.